This entry concerns a single T cell receptor (beta chain). The sample belongs to a study of blood T cell repertoires in COVID-19. The CDR3 covers 16 residues. Assay used: immunoSEQ multiplex PCR; TCRdb lists only in-frame clones, some missing. The table has about 410,000 clones, about nine tenths seen once. This chain links TRBV21-1 with TRBJ1-5; the D call TRBD1 from the table was never checked on the DNA. TRBV21-1 is deemed a pseudogene. The source of this sequence is a woman under 40 with active or convalescent COVID-19. Input material: peripheral blood. CDR3 bases: TGTGCCAGCACCCCGGACAGGGGATTGATTAATCAGCCCCAGCATTTT. As protein: CASTPDRGLINQPQHF.